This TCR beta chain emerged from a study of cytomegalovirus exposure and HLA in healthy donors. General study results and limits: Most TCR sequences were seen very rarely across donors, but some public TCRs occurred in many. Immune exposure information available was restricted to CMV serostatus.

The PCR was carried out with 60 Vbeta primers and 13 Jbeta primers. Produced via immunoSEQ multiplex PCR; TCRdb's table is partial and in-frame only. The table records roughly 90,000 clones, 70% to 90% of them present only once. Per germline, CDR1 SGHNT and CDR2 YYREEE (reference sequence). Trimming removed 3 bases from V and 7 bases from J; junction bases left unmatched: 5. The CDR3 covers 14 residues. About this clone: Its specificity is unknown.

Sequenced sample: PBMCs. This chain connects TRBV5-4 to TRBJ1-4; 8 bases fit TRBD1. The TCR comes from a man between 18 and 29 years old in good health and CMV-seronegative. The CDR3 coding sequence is TGTGCCAGCAGCTACAGGGGGATGGGTGAAAAACTGTTTTTT. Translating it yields CASSYRGMGEKLFF. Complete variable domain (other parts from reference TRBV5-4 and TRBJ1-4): ETGVTQSPTHLIKTRGQQVTLRCSSQSGHNTVSWYQQALGQGPQFIFQYYREEENGRGNFPPRFSGLQFPNYSSELNVNALELDDSALYLCASSYRGMGEKLFFGSGTQLSVL.